This passage covers 20 T cell receptor beta chains from one sample sequenced in a study of T-cell memory formation after mild COVID-19. TCRdb redid the calling of the 5' RACE reads with MiXCR, one entry per CDR3 protein. Of about 560,000 distinct CDR3 sequences in the sample, 15% to 20% were seen once. The sample comprised PBMCs or a T cell subset sorted from them (not recorded which). The receptors were gathered from an adult woman who had mild COVID-19 (a few samples of this study predate the infection). Cell type and time point are not known.

This clonotype was observed a few times. V is TRBV7-2 and J is TRBJ2-7, with TRBD2 matching 10 bases. J gave up 3 bases and V 5 bases, and 13 bases lay outside the gene matches. CDR1 SGHTA and CDR2 FQGNSA come from the germline V gene. CDR3 length: 17 residues. The chain's CDR3 is CASSHPRSSGRRYEQYF. The CDR3 coding sequence is TGTGCCAGCAGCCACCCGCGCTCTAGCGGGAGACGCTACGAGCAGTACTTC.

This clonotype was found a few times. The chain carries TRBV3-1 and TRBJ2-7; tentative D call: TRBD1 (5 bases). Germline V gives CDR1 LGHDT, CDR2 YNNKEL (reference sequence). V lost 1 base and J lost 6, with 13 bases in between. The CDR3 loop spans 14 amino acids. The CDR3 region is CASSQVIGVGEQYF. In DNA, the CDR3 is TGTGCCAGCAGCCAAGTCATAGGGGTTGGCGAGCAGTACTTC.

This rearrangement joins TRBV7-2 to TRBJ1-1; D uncertain. Germline V gene sequence: CDR1 SGHTA, CDR2 FQGNSA. This CDR3 is built from 15 residues. Trimming removed 1 base from V and 4 bases from J, with 13 bases in between. CDR3 amino acids: CASSLVLGLGTEAFF. CDR3 nucleotide sequence: TGTGCCAGCAGCTTAGTTCTGGGGTTGGGCACTGAAGCTTTCTTT.

This chain joins TRBV3-1 and TRBJ2-7; TRBD2 matches at 7 bases. CDR1 is LGHDT and CDR2 is YNNKEL in the germline V gene (reference sequence). Losses at the gene ends were 4 bases for V and 2 bases for J; bases not matched to a gene: 14. The CDR3 has 17 residues. The CDR3 region is CASSRDREARVTYEQYF. The CDR3 DNA is TGTGCCAGCAGCCGGGATCGGGAGGCGCGAGTCACCTACGAGCAGTACTTC.

The chain links TRBV20-1 to TRBJ1-5, with 8 bases lining up with TRBD1. The CDR3 covers 14 residues. With 5 bases clipped from V and 4 bases from J, the junction kept 7 bases outside the gene matches. Looked up from germline, CDR1 is DFQATT and CDR2 is SNEGSKA (reference sequence). The CDR3 coding sequence is TGCAGTGCTTCAGGGGGCCCTATGAATCAGCCCCAGCATTTT. Translated: CSASGGPMNQPQHF.

This clonotype was counted only a few times. The CDR3 is CASSLAGLTSYEQYF. CDR3 DNA sequence: TGTGCCAGCAGCTTAGCCGGGCTGACTTCCTACGAGCAGTACTTC. V and J are TRBV7-8 and TRBJ2-7; unclear D gene. Germline CDR1 is SGHVS and CDR2 is FQNEAQ. This CDR3 is 15 amino acids long. Trimming cost V 0 bases and J 1 base, with 10 bases left between them.

This clonotype has a handful of counts. This sequence joins TRBV29-1 and TRBJ2-5, with D possibly TRBD1 on 6 matching bases. Germline CDR1 is SQVTM and CDR2 is ANQGSEA. The CDR3 has 13 amino acids. The V end lost 4 bases, the J end lost 4 bases, and 13 bases lay between the germline ends. CDR3 sequence (DNA): TGCAGCGTTGTCGGCAGGGGCCGAGAGACCCAGTACTTC. Translating it yields CSVVGRGRETQYF.

This sequence joins TRBV5-1 and TRBJ2-1, with 10 bases lining up with TRBD2. The junction had 6 bases not matched to a gene; V was cut back by 0 bases and J by 0 bases. The CDR3 is made up of 18 amino acids. Germline CDR1 is SGHRS and CDR2 is YFSETQ. CDR3 sequence reads: CASSLVSGGPSSYNEQFF. In nucleotides, the CDR3 is TGCGCCAGCAGCTTGGTTAGCGGGGGGCCTAGCTCCTACAATGAGCAGTTCTTC.

The table lists this clonotype with a few counts. The V call is TRBV12-3 or TRBV12-4, the J call TRBJ2-2, with D perhaps TRBD1 (5 bases). V lost 3 bases, J lost 7 bases, and 21 bases lay in between. The CDR3 runs to 17 residues. The CDR3 spells CASSFETVNILGGELFF. In DNA form, the CDR3 reads TGTGCCAGCAGTTTCGAGACAGTAAACATTCTGGGCGGGGAGCTGTTTTTT.

V gene TRBV19 combines with J gene TRBJ2-7; TRBD1 aligns across 8 bases. The CDR3 is 14 amino acids. From germline, CDR1 is LNHDA and CDR2 SQIVND (reference sequence). V shed 3 bases, J shed 3 bases, and the junction held 4 bases outside the gene matches. The CDR3 reads CASSMTGASYEQYF. As DNA, the CDR3 is TGTGCCAGTAGTATGACAGGGGCCAGCTACGAGCAGTACTTC.

The J gene is TRBJ2-2, the V gene TRBV24-1; tentatively, D is TRBD1 (5 bases). Germline CDR1 is KGHDR and CDR2 is SFDVKD. The CDR3 sequence is 15 residues long. Trimming cost V 4 bases and J 6 bases, with 14 bases left between them. The CDR3 loop reads CATSDAAYRSGELFF. The CDR3 DNA sequence: TGTGCCACCAGTGACGCCGCTTACAGGTCCGGGGAGCTGTTTTTT.

Concerning this clonotype itself: This may be a read error: a much more frequent sequence differs by one nucleotide. This chain uses TRBV12-3 or TRBV12-4 with TRBJ2-1; D is perhaps TRBD2 (6 bases). This CDR3 region has 15 residues. CDR3 region: CASSLRGGSYNEQLF. The CDR3 DNA is TGTGCCAGCAGTTTACGTGGGGGGTCCTACAATGAGCAGTTATTC.

J is TRBJ2-1 and V is TRBV24-1; the match to TRBD2 covers 7 bases. The J segment lost 4 bases and the V segment lost 2 bases, leaving 7 bases of the junction unmatched. Looked up from germline, CDR1 is KGHDR and CDR2 is SFDVKD. CDR3 length: 16 residues. DNA of the CDR3: TGTGCCACCAGTGATTCCTTAGCGGGCACGTACAATGAGCAGTTCTTC. The encoded protein is CATSDSLAGTYNEQFF.

The chain carries TRBV20-1 and TRBJ2-1; D gene ambiguous. The V and J ends lost 6 bases and 6 bases respectively, with 18 bases between them. The CDR3 spans 14 residues. In germline, CDR1 is DFQATT, CDR2 SNEGSKA (reference sequence). The CDR3 loop reads CSAPYGALGNEQFF. The CDR3 DNA sequence: TGCAGTGCGCCCTACGGAGCGTTAGGCAATGAGCAGTTCTTC.

This clonotype has more than one count but fewer than ten. The chain recombines TRBV4-1 with TRBJ2-5; 7 nucleotides align to TRBD2. The V and J ends lost 3 bases and 3 bases, in that order; junction bases with no gene match: 7. The CDR3 consists of 15 residues. Germline V gives CDR1 MGHRA, CDR2 YSYEKL. CDR3 loop: CASSQGTIKEETQYF. CDR3 nucleotide sequence: TGCGCCAGCAGCCAGGGGACTATCAAAGAAGAGACCCAGTACTTC.

This chain uses TRBV5-1 with TRBJ2-3; 8 bases agree with TRBD2. Germline V gene data show CDR1 as SGHRS and CDR2 as YFSETQ. V was clipped by 0 bases and J by 2 bases; unmatched bases: 5. The CDR3 is 16 amino acids. DNA for the CDR3: TGCGCCAGCAGCTTGGCCCCGACTAGCGTCACAGATACGCAGTATTTT. Encoded protein: CASSLAPTSVTDTQYF.

This chain links TRBV7-9 with TRBJ2-7; D ambiguous. V lost 1 base and J lost 4, with 14 bases in between. In germline, CDR1 is SEHNR, CDR2 FQNEAQ (reference sequence). The CDR3 runs 15 residues. CDR3 residues: CASSLDPGDLYEQYF. CDR3 DNA: TGTGCCAGCAGCTTAGATCCTGGCGACTTATACGAGCAGTACTTC.

The CDR3 region is CASTRGTRGTEQYF. The CDR3 region has the DNA TGTGCCAGCACAAGGGGCACGAGGGGTACCGAGCAGTACTTC. V is TRBV6-5 and J is TRBJ2-7, with D perhaps given as TRBD1 or TRBD2 (5 bases each). Germline loops: CDR1 MNHEY, CDR2 SVGAGI. The V end lost 7 bases, the J end lost 6 bases, and 19 bases lay between the germline ends. CDR3 length equals 14 residues.

V usage is TRBV20-1 and J usage is TRBJ2-1; D possibly corresponds to TRBD2 (6 bases). CDR3 size: 15 residues. The V and J ends lost 0 bases and 3 bases respectively, with 12 bases between them. Germline CDR1 and CDR2: DFQATT and SNEGSKA (reference sequence). The CDR3 DNA sequence: TGCAGTGCTAGAGAGATCCGGGACTTCTACAATGAGCAGTTCTTC. This translates into CSAREIRDFYNEQFF.

The CDR3 sequence: CASSQKPGLENEQFF. The CDR3 DNA reads TGTGCCAGCAGCCAAAAACCGGGACTAGAGAATGAGCAGTTCTTC. V and J are TRBV3-1 and TRBJ2-1; 8 bases are shared with TRBD2. CDR3 size: 15 residues. The germline V gene has CDR1 LGHDT and CDR2 YNNKEL (reference sequence). V lost 2 bases, J lost 7 bases, and 7 bases stayed unmatched.